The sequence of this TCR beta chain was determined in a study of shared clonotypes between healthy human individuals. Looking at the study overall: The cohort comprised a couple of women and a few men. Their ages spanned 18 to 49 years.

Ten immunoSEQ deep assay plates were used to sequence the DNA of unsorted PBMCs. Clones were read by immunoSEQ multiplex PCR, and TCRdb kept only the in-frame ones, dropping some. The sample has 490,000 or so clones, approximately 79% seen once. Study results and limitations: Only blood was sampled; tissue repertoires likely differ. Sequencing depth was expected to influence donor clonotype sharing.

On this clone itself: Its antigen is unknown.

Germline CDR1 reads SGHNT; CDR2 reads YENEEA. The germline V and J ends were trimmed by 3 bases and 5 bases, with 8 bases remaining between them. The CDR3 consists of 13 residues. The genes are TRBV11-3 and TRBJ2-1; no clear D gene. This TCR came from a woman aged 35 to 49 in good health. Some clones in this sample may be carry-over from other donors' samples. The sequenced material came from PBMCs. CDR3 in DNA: TGTGCCAGCAGCTTCAGCGTGAACAATGAGCAGTTCTTC. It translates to CASSFSVNNEQFF.